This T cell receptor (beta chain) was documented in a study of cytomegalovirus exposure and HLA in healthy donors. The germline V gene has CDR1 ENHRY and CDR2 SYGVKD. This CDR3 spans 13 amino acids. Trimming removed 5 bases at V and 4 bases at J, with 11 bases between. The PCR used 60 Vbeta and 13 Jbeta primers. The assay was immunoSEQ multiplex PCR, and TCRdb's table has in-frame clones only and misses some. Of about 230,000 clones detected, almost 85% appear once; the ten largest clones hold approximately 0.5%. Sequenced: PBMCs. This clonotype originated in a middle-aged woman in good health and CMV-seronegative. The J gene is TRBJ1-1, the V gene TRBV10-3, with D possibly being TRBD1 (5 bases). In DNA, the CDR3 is TGTGCCATCAGTATTACAGGTAGCACTGAAGCTTTCTTT. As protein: CAISITGSTEAFF.